This is a list of T cell receptor beta chains from one sample in a study of blood T cell repertoires in COVID-19. Produced via immunoSEQ multiplex PCR; TCRdb's table is partial and in-frame only. This sample has about 160,000 clones, with roughly 91% found just once. The sample comprised peripheral blood. The receptors here all came from a woman aged 50 to 60 with acute or convalescent COVID-19. Each CDR3 is given with its conserved first and last residue. The order of the fields is J gene, V gene, D gene, clone size, CDR3 DNA, CDR3 protein. D genes are given only for firm matches. Clone size is shown for a subset of rows, as once, few, many or a class of expanded clone.

j_gene: TRBJ1-2; v_gene: TRBV6-1; d_gene: NA; abundance: NA; CDR3nt: TGTGCCAGCAGTGAAGGGCAGGGGTGGGATGGCTACACCTTC; CDR3aa: CASSEGQGWDGYTF
j_gene: TRBJ1-1; v_gene: TRBV18; d_gene: NA; abundance: NA; CDR3nt: TGTGCCAGCTCACCGGGGGGGCAGGGGAAGATGGTGAACACTGAAGCTTTCTTT; CDR3aa: CASSPGGQGKMVNTEAFF
j_gene: TRBJ1-1; v_gene: TRBV9; d_gene: TRBD1; abundance: NA; CDR3nt: TGTGCCAGCAGCGTAGTGAAGGGGACAGGATCCCGGCCGAGCACTGAAGCTTTCTTT; CDR3aa: CASSVVKGTGSRPSTEAFF
j_gene: TRBJ1-5; v_gene: TRBV2; d_gene: TRBD1; abundance: NA; CDR3nt: TGTGCCAGCAGTGGGAGGGACAGGGGGGAATATAGCAATCAGCCCCAGCATTTT; CDR3aa: CASSGRDRGEYSNQPQHF
j_gene: TRBJ1-5; v_gene: TRBV28; d_gene: NA; abundance: once; CDR3nt: TGTGCCAGCAGCGTTTTTCCCGGTCAGCCCCAGCATTTT; CDR3aa: CASSVFPGQPQHF
j_gene: TRBJ1-5; v_gene: TRBV2; d_gene: NA; abundance: NA; CDR3nt: TGTGCCAGCAGTGCCCCTCTTCGAGGGCGTAGCAATCAGCCCCAGCATTTT; CDR3aa: CASSAPLRGRSNQPQHF
j_gene: TRBJ1-2; v_gene: TRBV3-1/TRBV3-2; d_gene: TRBD1; abundance: NA; CDR3nt: TGTGCCAGCAGCGAGACAGGGGTGAACTATGGCTACACCTTC; CDR3aa: CASSETGVNYGYTF
j_gene: TRBJ2-5; v_gene: TRBV5-1; d_gene: NA; abundance: NA; CDR3nt: TGCGCCAGCAGCCTGGTTGTAGGGGCCGGGGAGACCCAGTACTTC; CDR3aa: CASSLVVGAGETQYF
j_gene: TRBJ1-3; v_gene: TRBV5-8; d_gene: TRBD1; abundance: NA; CDR3nt: TGTGCCAGCAGCTTGGCAGGGGGGAACACCATATATTTT; CDR3aa: CASSLAGGNTIYF
j_gene: TRBJ1-5; v_gene: TRBV30; d_gene: TRBD1; abundance: NA; CDR3nt: TGTGCCTGGAGTGTATTTGGCAGGGGGTACCAGCCCCAGCATTTT; CDR3aa: CAWSVFGRGYQPQHF
j_gene: TRBJ2-7; v_gene: TRBV25-1; d_gene: TRBD1; abundance: NA; CDR3nt: TGTGCCAGCAGTGGCTTCACAGACAGGGTTGCCTACGAGCAGTACTTC; CDR3aa: CASSGFTDRVAYEQYF
j_gene: TRBJ2-7; v_gene: TRBV7-3; d_gene: NA; abundance: NA; CDR3nt: TGTGCCAGCAGGTTAAGCCCGGCGGGGGAGCAGTACTTC; CDR3aa: CASRLSPAGEQYF
j_gene: TRBJ1-4; v_gene: TRBV9; d_gene: NA; abundance: NA; CDR3nt: TGTGCCAGCAGCGTAGCCCCCGACAGAGATGAAAAACTGTTTTTT; CDR3aa: CASSVAPDRDEKLFF
j_gene: TRBJ2-5; v_gene: TRBV7-9; d_gene: NA; abundance: once; CDR3nt: TGTGCCAGCAGCTATCCGGGGGGCGGGGAGACCCAGTACTTC; CDR3aa: CASSYPGGGETQYF